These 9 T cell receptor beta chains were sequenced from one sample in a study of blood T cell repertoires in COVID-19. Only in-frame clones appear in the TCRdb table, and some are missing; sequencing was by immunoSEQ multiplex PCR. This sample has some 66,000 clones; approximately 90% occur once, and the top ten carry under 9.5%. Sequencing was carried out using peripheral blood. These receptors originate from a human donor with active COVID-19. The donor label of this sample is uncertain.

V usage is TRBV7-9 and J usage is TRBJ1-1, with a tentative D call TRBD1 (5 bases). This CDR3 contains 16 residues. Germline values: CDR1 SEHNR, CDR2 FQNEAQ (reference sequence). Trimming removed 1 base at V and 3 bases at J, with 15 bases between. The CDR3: CASSLEPGGKDTEAFF. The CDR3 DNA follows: TGTGCCAGCAGCTTAGAACCCGGGGGGAAGGACACTGAAGCTTTCTTT.

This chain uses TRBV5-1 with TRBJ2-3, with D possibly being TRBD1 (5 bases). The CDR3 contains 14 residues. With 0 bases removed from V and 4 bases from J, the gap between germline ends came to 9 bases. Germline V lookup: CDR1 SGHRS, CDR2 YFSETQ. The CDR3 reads CASSLAWGADTQYF. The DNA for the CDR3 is TGCGCCAGCAGCTTGGCCTGGGGCGCAGATACGCAGTATTTT.

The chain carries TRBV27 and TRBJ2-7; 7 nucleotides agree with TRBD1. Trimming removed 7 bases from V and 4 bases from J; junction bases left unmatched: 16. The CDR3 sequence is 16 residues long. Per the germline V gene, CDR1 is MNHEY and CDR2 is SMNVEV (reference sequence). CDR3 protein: CASTPSAGTVGYEQYF. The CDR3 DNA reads TGTGCCAGCACCCCATCTGCCGGGACAGTCGGATACGAGCAGTACTTC.

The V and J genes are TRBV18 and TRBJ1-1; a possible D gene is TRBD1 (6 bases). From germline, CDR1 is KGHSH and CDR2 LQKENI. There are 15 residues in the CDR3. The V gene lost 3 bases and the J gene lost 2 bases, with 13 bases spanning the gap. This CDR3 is CASSPGGGQNTEAFF. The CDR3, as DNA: TGTGCCAGCTCACCCGGCGGGGGCCAAAACACTGAAGCTTTCTTT.

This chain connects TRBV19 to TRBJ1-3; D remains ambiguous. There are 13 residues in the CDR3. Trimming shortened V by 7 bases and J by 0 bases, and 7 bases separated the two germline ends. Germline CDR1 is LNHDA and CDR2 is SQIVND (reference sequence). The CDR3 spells CASTVHSGNTIYF. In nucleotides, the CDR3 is TGTGCCAGTACGGTTCACTCTGGAAACACCATATATTTT.

CDR3 protein: CASSISGTNYGYTF. The CDR3 DNA sequence: TGTGCCAGTAGTATTAGCGGGACAAACTATGGCTACACCTTC. The chain employs TRBV19 and TRBJ1-2, with a tentative D call TRBD1 (6 bases). This CDR3 region has 14 residues. Trimming took 3 bases from V and 2 from J, leaving 10 bases between them. Germline CDR1 and CDR2: LNHDA and SQIVND (reference sequence).

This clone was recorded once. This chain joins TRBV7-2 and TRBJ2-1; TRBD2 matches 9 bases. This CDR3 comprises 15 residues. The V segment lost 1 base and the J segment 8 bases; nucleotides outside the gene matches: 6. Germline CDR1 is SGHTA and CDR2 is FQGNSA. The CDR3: CASSLVAGVSDEQFF. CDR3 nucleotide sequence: TGTGCCAGCAGCTTAGTAGCGGGAGTATCCGATGAGCAGTTCTTC. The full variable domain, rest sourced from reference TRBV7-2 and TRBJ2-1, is GAGVSQSPSNKVTEKGKDVELRCDPISGHTALYWYRQSLGQGLEFLIYFQGNSAPDKSGLPSDRFSAERTGGSVSTLTIQRTQQEDSAVYLCASSLVAGVSDEQFFGPGTRLTVL.

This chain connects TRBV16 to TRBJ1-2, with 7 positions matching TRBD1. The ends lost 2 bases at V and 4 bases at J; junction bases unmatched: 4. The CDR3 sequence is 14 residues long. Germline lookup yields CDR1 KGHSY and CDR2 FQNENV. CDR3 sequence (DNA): TGTGCCAGCAGCCAAGTGCAGGGGGGCTATGGCTACACCTTC. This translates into CASSQVQGGYGYTF.

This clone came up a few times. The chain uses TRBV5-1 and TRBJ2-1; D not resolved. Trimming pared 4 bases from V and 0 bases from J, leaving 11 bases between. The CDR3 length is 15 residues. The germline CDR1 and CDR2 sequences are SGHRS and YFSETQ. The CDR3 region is CASSVNVFSYNEQFF. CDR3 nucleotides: TGCGCCAGCAGCGTTAATGTTTTCTCCTACAATGAGCAGTTCTTC.